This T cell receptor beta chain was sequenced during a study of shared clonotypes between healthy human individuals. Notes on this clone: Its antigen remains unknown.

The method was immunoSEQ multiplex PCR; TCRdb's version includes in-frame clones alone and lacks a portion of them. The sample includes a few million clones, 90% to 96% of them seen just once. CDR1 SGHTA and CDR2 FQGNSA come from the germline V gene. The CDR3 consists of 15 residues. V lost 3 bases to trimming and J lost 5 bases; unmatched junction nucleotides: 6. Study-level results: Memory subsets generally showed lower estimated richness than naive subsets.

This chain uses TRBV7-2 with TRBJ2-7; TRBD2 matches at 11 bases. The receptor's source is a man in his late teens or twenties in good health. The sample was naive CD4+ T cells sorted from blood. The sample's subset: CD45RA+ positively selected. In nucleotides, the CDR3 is TGTGCCAGCAGCTTGGGACTAGCGGTCTCTCACGAGCAGTACTTC. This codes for CASSLGLAVSHEQYF. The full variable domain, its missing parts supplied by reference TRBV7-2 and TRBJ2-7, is GAGVSQSPSNKVTEKGKDVELRCDPISGHTALYWYRQSLGQGLEFLIYFQGNSAPDKSGLPSDRFSAERTGGSVSTLTIQRTQQEDSAVYLCASSLGLAVSHEQYFGPGTRLTVT.